What follows are 6 T cell receptor beta chains derived from one specimen sequenced in a study of T-cell reconstitution after alpha-beta-depleted transplantation in children. Unique molecular identifiers were incorporated when the TCRbeta library was constructed. Using its own MiXCR run on the PCR reads, TCRdb lists one record per CDR3 protein. The data contain about 980,000 distinct CDR3 sequences, about 26% of them seen just once; the ten biggest clones take up roughly 27%. Sequences were derived from PBMCs, mostly from graft donor cells, sampled 360 days after TCRalphabeta/CD19-depleted stem cell transplant. These receptors all stem from a boy under two years old who had a stem cell transplant for SCID, so the T cells may come from the graft donor.

The V and J genes are TRBV11-2 and TRBJ2-1, with unresolved D. V lost 0 bases and J 1 base, leaving 16 bases between the germline ends. CDR3 size: 18 residues. Germline lookup yields CDR1 SGHAT and CDR2 FQNNGV. Here the CDR3 reads CASSLEGGSLGSYNEQFF. CDR3 DNA sequence: TGTGCCAGCAGCTTAGAAGGTGGCAGTCTGGGGTCCTACAATGAGCAGTTCTTC.

This clonotype appeared a few times. V gene TRBV27 combines with J gene TRBJ1-5; the D is unclear. CDR1 and CDR2 from the germline V gene are MNHEY and SMNVEV (reference sequence). The V end lost 5 bases, the J end lost 5 bases, and 16 bases lay between the germline ends. The CDR3 is 15 residues long. CDR3 in amino acids: CASSLKYSIDQPQHF. CDR3 DNA sequence: TGTGCCAGCAGTCTAAAATACAGTATCGATCAGCCCCAGCATTTT.

The chain couples TRBV4-1 to TRBJ2-3, with D uncertain. V was cut by 5 bases and J by 1 base, with 7 bases left in between. This CDR3 has 13 residues. The germline V gene has CDR1 MGHRA and CDR2 YSYEKL. DNA for the CDR3: TGCGCCAGCAGCGGGATTGGCACAGATACGCAGTATTTT. It is translated as CASSGIGTDTQYF.

This clonotype was detected only a few times. J is TRBJ1-1 and V is TRBV12-3 or TRBV12-4; D unclear. Trimming stripped 5 bases from V and 1 base from J, with 8 bases between. This CDR3 spans 13 amino acids. CDR3 nucleotides: TGTGCCAGCAGTGCCCGACAGAACACTGAAGCTTTCTTT. Translating it yields CASSARQNTEAFF.

The sample holds a few counts of this clonotype. The chain has TRBV11-2 and TRBJ2-1; 8 bases match TRBD1. CDR3 length: 15 residues. Germline V gene sequence: CDR1 SGHAT, CDR2 FQNNGV. V lost 6 bases, J lost 5 bases, and 9 bases stayed unmatched. CDR3 in DNA: TGTGCCAGCAGTCCAGGGGGCCAAAGGGACAATGAGCAGTTCTTC. Residues: CASSPGGQRDNEQFF.

This clonotype has ten or more counts. Germline and junction disagree at one end, which may indicate a read error. This sequence joins TRBV5-1 and TRBJ2-7, with 9 bases fitting TRBD1. The CDR3 covers 14 residues. Per germline, CDR1 SGHRS and CDR2 YFSETQ. The CDR3 DNA is TGTGCCAGCAGCTCGGACAGGGGAACCTACGAGCAGTACTTC. It specifies CASSSDRGTYEQYF.